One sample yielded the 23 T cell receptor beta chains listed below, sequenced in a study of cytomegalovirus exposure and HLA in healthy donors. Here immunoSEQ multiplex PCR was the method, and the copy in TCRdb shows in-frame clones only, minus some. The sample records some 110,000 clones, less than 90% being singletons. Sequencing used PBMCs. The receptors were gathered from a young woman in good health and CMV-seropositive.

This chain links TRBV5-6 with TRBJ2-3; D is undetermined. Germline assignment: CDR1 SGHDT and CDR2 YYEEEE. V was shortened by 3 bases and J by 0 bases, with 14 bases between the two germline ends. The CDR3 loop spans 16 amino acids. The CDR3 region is CASSSRSGYSTDTQYF. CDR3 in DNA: TGTGCCAGCAGCTCACGGTCCGGTTATAGCACAGATACGCAGTATTTT.

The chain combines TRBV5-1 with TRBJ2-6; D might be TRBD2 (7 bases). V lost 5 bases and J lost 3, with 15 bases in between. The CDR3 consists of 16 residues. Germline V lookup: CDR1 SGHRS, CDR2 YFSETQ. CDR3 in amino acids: CASSSLGGLGANVLTF. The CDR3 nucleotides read TGCGCCAGCAGTTCCCTCGGGGGGCTTGGGGCCAACGTCCTGACTTTC.

As DNA, the CDR3 is TGCAGCGCCTTTGCCTCCGGGACAGTCTCTGGAAACACCATATATTTT. It is translated as CSAFASGTVSGNTIYF. The chain couples TRBV29-1 to TRBJ1-3; 7 nucleotides agree with TRBD1. The CDR3 is made up of 16 amino acids. Germline CDR1 is SQVTM and CDR2 is ANQGSEA. J gave up 0 bases and V 7 bases, and 12 bases lay outside the gene matches.

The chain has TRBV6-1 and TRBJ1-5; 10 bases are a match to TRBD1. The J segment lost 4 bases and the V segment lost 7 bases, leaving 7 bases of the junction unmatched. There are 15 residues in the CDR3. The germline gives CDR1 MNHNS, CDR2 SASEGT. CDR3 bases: TGTGCCAGCACCCTAGGGACAGGGGTAAATCAGCCCCAGCATTTT. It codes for CASTLGTGVNQPQHF.

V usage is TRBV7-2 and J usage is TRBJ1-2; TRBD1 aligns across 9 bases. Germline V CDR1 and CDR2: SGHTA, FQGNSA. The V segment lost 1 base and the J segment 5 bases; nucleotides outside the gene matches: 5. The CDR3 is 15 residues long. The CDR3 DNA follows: TGTGCCAGCAGCTTAGGGGACAGGGTTGGGTATGGCTACACCTTC. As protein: CASSLGDRVGYGYTF.

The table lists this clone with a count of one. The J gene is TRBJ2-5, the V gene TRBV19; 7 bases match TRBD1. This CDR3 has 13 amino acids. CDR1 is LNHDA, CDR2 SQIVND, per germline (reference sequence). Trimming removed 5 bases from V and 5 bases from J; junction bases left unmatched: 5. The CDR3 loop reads CASSPQGFETQYF. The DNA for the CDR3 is TGTGCCAGTAGTCCACAGGGGTTTGAGACCCAGTACTTC. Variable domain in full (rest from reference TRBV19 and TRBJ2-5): DGGITQSPKYLFRKEGQNVTLSCEQNLNHDAMYWYRQDPGQGLRLIYYSQIVNDFQKGDIAEGYSVSREKKESFPLTVTSAQKNPTAFYLCASSPQGFETQYFGPGTRLLVL.

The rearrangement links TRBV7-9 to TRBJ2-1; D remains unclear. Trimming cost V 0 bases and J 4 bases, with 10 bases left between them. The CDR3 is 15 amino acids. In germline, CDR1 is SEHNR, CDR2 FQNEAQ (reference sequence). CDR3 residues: CASSLALALYNEQFF. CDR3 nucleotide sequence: TGTGCCAGCAGCTTAGCGCTGGCACTATACAATGAGCAGTTCTTC.

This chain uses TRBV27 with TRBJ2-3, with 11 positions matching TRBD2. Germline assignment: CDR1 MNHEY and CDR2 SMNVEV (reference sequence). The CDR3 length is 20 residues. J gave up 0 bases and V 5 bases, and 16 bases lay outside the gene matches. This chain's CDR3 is CASSPLPPGLADVSTDTQYF. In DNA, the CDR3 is TGTGCCAGCAGTCCCCTCCCCCCGGGACTAGCGGACGTTAGCACAGATACGCAGTATTTT.

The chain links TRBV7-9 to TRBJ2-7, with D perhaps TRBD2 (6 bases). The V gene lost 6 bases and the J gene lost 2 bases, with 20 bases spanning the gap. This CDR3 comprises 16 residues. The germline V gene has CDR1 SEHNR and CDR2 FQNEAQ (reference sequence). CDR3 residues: CASSPTSAREAYEQYF. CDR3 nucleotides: TGTGCCAGCAGTCCCACGTCGGCCAGGGAGGCCTACGAGCAGTACTTC.

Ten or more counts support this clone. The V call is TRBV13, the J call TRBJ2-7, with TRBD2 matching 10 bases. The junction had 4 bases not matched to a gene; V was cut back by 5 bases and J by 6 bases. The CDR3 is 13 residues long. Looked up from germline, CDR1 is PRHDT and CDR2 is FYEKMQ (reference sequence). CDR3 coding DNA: TGTGCCAGCAGCCTAGCGGGGGAGCCCGAGCAGTACTTC. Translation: CASSLAGEPEQYF. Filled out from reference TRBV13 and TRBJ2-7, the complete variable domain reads AAGVIQSPRHLIKEKRETATLKCYPIPRHDTVYWYQQGPGQDPQFLISFYEKMQSDKGSIPDRFSAQQFSDYHSELNMSSLELGDSALYFCASSLAGEPEQYFGPGTRLTVT.

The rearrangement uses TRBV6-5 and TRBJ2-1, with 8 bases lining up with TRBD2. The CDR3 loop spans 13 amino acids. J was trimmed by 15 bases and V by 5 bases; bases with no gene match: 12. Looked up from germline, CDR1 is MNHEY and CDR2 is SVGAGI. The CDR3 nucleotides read TGTGCCAGCAGTCCGTCGGGGGCGGGGGGACGGTTCTTC. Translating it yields CASSPSGAGGRFF.

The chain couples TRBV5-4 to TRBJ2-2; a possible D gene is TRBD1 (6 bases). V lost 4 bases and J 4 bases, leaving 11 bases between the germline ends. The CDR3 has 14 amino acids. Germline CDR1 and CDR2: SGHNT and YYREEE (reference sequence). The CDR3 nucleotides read TGTGCCAGCAGCGCCGGGACACTCACCGGGGAGCTGTTTTTT. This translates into CASSAGTLTGELFF.

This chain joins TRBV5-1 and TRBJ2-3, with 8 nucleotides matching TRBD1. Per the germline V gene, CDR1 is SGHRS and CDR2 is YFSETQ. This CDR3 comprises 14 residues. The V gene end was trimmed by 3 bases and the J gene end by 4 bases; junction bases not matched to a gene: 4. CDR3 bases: TGCGCCAGCAGCTCTGACAGGGGTCCAGATACGCAGTATTTT. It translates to CASSSDRGPDTQYF.

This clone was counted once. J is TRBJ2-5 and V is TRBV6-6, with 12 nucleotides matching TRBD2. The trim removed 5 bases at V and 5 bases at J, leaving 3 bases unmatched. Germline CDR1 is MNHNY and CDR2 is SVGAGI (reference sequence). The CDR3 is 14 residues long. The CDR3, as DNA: TGTGCCAGCAGTGGGACTAGCGGGTCGGAGACCCAGTACTTC. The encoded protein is CASSGTSGSETQYF.

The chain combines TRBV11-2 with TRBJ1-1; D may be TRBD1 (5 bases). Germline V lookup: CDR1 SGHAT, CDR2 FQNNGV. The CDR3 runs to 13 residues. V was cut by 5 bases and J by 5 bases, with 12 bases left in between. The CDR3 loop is CASSSQGGTEAFF. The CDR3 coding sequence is TGTGCCAGCAGCAGTCAGGGCGGAACTGAAGCTTTCTTT.

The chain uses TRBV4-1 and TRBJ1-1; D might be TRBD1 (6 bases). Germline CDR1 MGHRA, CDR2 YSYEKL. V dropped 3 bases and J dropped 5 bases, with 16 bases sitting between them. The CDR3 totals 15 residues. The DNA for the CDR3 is TGCGCCAGCAGCCAGACCGGGACATCGGGGACTGAAGCTTTCTTT. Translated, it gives CASSQTGTSGTEAFF.

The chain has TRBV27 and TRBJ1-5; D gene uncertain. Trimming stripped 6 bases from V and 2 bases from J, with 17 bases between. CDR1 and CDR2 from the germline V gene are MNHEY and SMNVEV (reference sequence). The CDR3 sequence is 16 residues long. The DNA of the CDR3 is TGTGCCAGCAGGGCCTCCGAGGGCGACGGCAATCAGCCCCAGCATTTT. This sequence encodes CASRASEGDGNQPQHF.

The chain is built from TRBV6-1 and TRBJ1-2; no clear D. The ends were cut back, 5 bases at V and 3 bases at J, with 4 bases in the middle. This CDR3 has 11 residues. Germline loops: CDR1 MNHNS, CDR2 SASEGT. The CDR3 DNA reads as TGTGCCAGCAGTTATTACTATGGCTACACCTTC. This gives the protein CASSYYYGYTF.

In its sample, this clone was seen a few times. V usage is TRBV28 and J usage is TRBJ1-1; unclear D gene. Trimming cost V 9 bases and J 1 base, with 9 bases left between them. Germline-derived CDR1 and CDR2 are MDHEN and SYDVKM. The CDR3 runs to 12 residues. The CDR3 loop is CASGSGNTEAFF. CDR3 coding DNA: TGTGCCAGTGGTTCGGGGAACACTGAAGCTTTCTTT.

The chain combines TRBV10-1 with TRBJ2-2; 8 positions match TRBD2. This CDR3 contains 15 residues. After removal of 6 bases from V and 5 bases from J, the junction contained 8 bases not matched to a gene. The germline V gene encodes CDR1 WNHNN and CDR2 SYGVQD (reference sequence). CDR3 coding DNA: TGCGCCAGCAGCGCCGGGACTAGTATTACCGGGGAGCTGTTTTTT. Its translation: CASSAGTSITGELFF.

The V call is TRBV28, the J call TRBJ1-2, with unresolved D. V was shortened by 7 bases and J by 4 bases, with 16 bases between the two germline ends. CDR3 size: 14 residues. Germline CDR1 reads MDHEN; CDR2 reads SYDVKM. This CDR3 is CASTLAVPSYGYTF. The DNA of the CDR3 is TGTGCCAGCACCTTGGCAGTTCCATCCTATGGCTACACCTTC.

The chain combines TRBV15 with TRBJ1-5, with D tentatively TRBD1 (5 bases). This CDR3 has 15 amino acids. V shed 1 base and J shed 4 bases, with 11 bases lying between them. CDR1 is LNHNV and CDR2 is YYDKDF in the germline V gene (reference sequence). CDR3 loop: CATSRGPGLNQPQHF. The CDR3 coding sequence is TGTGCCACCAGCAGAGGACCGGGACTAAATCAGCCCCAGCATTTT. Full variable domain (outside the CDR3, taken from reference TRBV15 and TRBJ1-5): DAMVIQNPRYQVTQFGKPVTLSCSQTLNHNVMYWYQQKSSQAPKLLFHYYDKDFNNEADTPDNFQSRRPNTSFCFLDIRSPGLGDTAMYLCATSRGPGLNQPQHFGDGTRLSIL.

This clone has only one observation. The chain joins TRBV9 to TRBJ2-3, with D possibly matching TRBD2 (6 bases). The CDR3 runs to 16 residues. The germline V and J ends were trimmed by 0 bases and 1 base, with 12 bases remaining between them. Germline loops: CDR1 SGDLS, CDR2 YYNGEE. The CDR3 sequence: CASSVVGERGTDTQYF. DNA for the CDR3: TGTGCCAGCAGCGTAGTCGGGGAGCGGGGCACAGATACGCAGTATTTT.